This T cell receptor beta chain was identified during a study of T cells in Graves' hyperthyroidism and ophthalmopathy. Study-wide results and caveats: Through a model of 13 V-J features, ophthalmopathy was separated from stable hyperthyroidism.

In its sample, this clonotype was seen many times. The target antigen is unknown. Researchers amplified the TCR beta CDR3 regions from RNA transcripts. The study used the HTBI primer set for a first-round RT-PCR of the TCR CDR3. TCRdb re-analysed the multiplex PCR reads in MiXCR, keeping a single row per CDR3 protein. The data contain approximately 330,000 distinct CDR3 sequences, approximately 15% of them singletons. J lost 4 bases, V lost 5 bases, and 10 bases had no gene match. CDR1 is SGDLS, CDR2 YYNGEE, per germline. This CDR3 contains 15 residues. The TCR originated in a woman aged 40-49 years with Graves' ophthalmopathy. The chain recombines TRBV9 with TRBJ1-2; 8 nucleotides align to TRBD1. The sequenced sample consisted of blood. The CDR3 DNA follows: TGTGCCAGCAGGGGCACAAAGACAGGGGCCTATGGCTACACCTTC. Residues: CASRGTKTGAYGYTF.